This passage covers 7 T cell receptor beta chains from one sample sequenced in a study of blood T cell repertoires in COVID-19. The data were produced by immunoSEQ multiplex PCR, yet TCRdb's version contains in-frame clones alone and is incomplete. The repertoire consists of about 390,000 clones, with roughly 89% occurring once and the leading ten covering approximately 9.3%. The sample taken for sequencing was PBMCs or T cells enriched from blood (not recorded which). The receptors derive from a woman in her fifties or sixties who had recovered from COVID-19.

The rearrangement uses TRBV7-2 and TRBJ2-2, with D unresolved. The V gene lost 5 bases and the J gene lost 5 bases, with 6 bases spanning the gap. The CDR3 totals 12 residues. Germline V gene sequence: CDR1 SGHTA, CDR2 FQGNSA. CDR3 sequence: CASSVKTGELFF. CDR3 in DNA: TGTGCCAGCAGCGTCAAAACCGGGGAGCTGTTTTTT.

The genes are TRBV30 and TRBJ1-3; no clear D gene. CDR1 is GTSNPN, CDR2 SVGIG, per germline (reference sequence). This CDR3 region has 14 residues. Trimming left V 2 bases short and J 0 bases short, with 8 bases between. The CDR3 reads CAWSPYSSGNTIYF. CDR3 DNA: TGTGCCTGGAGTCCGTATAGCTCTGGAAACACCATATATTTT.

For the CDR3, the DNA is TGTGCCAGTAGTAAACAACTCCCAGGCTATGGCTACACCTTC. This gives the protein CASSKQLPGYGYTF. The chain has TRBV19 and TRBJ1-2; D remains unclear. Germline CDR1 and CDR2: LNHDA and SQIVND (reference sequence). There are 14 residues in the CDR3. V was cut by 4 bases and J by 4 bases, with 13 bases left in between.

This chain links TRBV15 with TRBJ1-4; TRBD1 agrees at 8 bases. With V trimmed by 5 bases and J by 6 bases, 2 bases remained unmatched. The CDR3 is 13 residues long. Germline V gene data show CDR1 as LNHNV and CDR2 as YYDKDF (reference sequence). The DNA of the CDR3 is TGTGCCACCAGCGGACAGGGACATGAAAAACTGTTTTTT. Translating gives CATSGQGHEKLFF.

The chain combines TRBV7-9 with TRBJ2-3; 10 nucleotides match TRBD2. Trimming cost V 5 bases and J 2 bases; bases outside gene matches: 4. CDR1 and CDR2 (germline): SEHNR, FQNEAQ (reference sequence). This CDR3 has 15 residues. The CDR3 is CASSLGTSDTDTQYF. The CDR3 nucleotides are TGTGCCAGCAGCCTCGGGACTAGCGACACAGATACGCAGTATTTT. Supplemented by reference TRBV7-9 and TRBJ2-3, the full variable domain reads DTGVSQNPRHKITKRGQNVTFRCDPISEHNRLYWYRQTLGQGPEFLTYFQNEAQLEKSRLLSDRFSAERPKGSFSTLEIQRTEQGDSAMYLCASSLGTSDTDTQYFGPGTRLTVL.

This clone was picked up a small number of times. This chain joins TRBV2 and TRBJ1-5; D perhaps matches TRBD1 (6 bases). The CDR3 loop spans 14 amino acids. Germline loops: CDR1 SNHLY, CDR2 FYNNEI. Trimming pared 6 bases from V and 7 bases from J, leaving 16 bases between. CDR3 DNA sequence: TGTGCCAGCAGACCAGGGGAACCGCGCCAGCCCCAGCATTTT. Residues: CASRPGEPRQPQHF. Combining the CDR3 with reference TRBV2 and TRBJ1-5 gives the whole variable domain EPEVTQTPSHQVTQMGQEVILRCVPISNHLYFYWYRQILGQKVEFLVSFYNNEISEKSEIFDDQFSVERPDGSNFTLKIRSTKLEDSAMYFCASRPGEPRQPQHFGDGTRLSIL.

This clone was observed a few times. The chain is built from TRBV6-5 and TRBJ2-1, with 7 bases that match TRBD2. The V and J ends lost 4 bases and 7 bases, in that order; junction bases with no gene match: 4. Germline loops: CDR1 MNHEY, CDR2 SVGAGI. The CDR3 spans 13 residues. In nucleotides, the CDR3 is TGTGCCAGCAGTTTTGGGGAGGGGAATGAGCAGTTCTTC. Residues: CASSFGEGNEQFF.